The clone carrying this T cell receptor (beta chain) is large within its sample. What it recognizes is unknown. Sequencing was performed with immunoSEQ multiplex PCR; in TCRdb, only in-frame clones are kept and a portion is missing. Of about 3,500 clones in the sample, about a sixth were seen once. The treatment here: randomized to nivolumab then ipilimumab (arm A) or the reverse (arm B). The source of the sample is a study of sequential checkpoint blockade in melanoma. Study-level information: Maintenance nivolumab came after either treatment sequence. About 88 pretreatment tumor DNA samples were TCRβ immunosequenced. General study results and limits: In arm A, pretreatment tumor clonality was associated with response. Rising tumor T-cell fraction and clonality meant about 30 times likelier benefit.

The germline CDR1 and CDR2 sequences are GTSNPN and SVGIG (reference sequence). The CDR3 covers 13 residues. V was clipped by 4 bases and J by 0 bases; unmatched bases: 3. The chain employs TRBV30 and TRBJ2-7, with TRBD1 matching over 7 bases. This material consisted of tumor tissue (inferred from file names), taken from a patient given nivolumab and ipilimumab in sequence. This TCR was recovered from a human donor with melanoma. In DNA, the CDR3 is TGTGCCTGGAAGGACAGGTCCTCCTACGAGCAGTACTTC. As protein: CAWKDRSSYEQYF.